A single sample is the source of the 10 T cell receptor beta chains below, sequenced in a study of STAT5B mutations in CD4+ large granular lymphocyte leukemia. The method was immunoSEQ multiplex PCR; TCRdb's version includes in-frame clones alone and lacks a portion of them. Seen here are tens of thousands of clones, 60% to 80% observed once, and the top ten hold about 0.45%. Sequencing was carried out using CD4+ T cells from blood buffy coats. The source is a human donor in good health.

The V call is TRBV27, the J call TRBJ1-2, with D perhaps matching TRBD1 (6 bases). The V and J ends lost 4 bases and 4 bases respectively, with 19 bases between them. From germline, CDR1 is MNHEY and CDR2 SMNVEV (reference sequence). CDR3 length: 16 residues. CDR3 in amino acids: CASSSIPADRIYGYTF. CDR3 sequence (DNA): TGTGCCAGCAGTTCAATTCCCGCCGACAGGATCTATGGCTACACCTTC.

The J gene is TRBJ1-2, the V gene TRBV28; D unresolved. In germline, CDR1 is MDHEN, CDR2 SYDVKM. This CDR3 has 16 amino acids. Trimming cost V 5 bases and J 1 base, with 17 bases left between them. For the CDR3, the DNA is TGTGCCAGCAGTCTCCCCTGGACGGACCTTAACTATGGCTACACCTTC. It yields the protein CASSLPWTDLNYGYTF.

V and J are TRBV18 and TRBJ2-2; TRBD1 aligns across 10 bases. Trimming removed 3 bases from V and 4 bases from J; junction bases left unmatched: 5. From germline, CDR1 is KGHSH and CDR2 LQKENI. This CDR3 is built from 16 residues. DNA of the CDR3: TGTGCCAGCTCACCGGGACAGGGGTCCGGCACCGGGGAGCTGTTTTTT. This gives the protein CASSPGQGSGTGELFF.

This clone came up a few times. The chain joins TRBV7-2 to TRBJ2-1; 9 nucleotides line up with TRBD1. With 1 base clipped from V and 3 bases from J, the junction kept 4 bases outside the gene matches. Per germline, CDR1 SGHTA and CDR2 FQGNSA. CDR3 length: 16 amino acids. CDR3: CASSLDGQGRYNEQFF. In nucleotides, the CDR3 is TGTGCCAGCAGCTTAGACGGACAGGGGCGCTACAATGAGCAGTTCTTC.

The V gene is TRBV7-2, the J gene TRBJ1-5, with D possibly matching TRBD1 (5 bases). The length of the CDR3 is 15 residues. V was trimmed by 3 bases and J by 4 bases, leaving 13 bases between them. The germline CDR1 and CDR2 sequences are SGHTA and FQGNSA. The CDR3 DNA reads as TGTGCCAGCAGCTTGGGGCACGGTGGTAATCAGCCCCAGCATTTT. This sequence encodes CASSLGHGGNQPQHF.

The chain has TRBV10-3 and TRBJ1-1; possible D gene TRBD1, 6 bases. The CDR3 contains 13 residues. V lost 10 bases to trimming and J lost 5 bases, with 17 bases between them. Germline V gene sequence: CDR1 ENHRY, CDR2 SYGVKD. CDR3 region: CATRTEEITEAFF. In DNA form, the CDR3 reads TGTGCCACACGGACAGAGGAGATTACTGAAGCTTTCTTT.

The genes are TRBV6-1 and TRBJ2-7, with TRBD1 identical over 8 bases. J lost 2 bases, V lost 1 base, and 4 bases had no gene match. This CDR3 contains 15 residues. Germline CDR1 and CDR2: MNHNS and SASEGT. CDR3 coding DNA: TGTGCCAGCAGTGAAGGACAGGGGTTCCCCTACGAGCAGTACTTC. Translated, it gives CASSEGQGFPYEQYF.

This rearrangement joins TRBV7-9 to TRBJ2-7; TRBD1 might be the D (6 bases). The germline V gene has CDR1 SEHNR and CDR2 FQNEAQ (reference sequence). The CDR3 spans 14 residues. V lost 4 bases to trimming and J lost 0 bases, with 10 bases between them. In DNA, the CDR3 is TGTGCCAGCAGCTCGGAGACAGGCTCCTACGAGCAGTACTTC. Its protein is CASSSETGSYEQYF.

This chain's CDR3 is CATRGTVSYEQYF. The CDR3 DNA is TGTGCCACCCGGGGGACAGTCTCCTACGAGCAGTACTTC. This rearrangement joins TRBV10-3 to TRBJ2-7; D is perhaps TRBD1 (7 bases). There are 13 residues in the CDR3. V lost 10 bases and J lost 0, with 13 bases in between. Germline loops: CDR1 ENHRY, CDR2 SYGVKD.

The chain couples TRBV5-4 to TRBJ2-2; D not certain. Trimming shortened V by 0 bases and J by 6 bases, and 15 bases separated the two germline ends. The CDR3 is 16 amino acids. CDR1 and CDR2 from the germline V gene are SGHNT and YYREEE (reference sequence). In DNA form, the CDR3 reads TGTGCCAGCAGCTTGGGGGGTCTGATGGTGCCCGGGGAGCTGTTTTTT. This sequence encodes CASSLGGLMVPGELFF.